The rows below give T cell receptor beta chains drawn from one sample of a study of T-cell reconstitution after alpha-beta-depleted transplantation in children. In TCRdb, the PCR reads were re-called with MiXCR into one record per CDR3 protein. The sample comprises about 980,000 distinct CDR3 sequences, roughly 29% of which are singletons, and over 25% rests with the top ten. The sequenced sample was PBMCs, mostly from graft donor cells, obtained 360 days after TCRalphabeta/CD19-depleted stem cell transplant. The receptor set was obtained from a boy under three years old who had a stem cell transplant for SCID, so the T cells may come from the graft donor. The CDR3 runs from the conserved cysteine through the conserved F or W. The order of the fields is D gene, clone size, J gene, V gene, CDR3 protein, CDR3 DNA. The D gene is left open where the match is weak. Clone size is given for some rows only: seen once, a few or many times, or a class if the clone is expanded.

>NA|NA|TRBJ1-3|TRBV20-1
CSARVRVSGNTIYF
TGCAGTGCTAGAGTGAGGGTCTCTGGAAACACCATATATTTT
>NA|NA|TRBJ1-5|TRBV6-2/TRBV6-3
CASSYSETAYQPQHF
TGTGCCAGCAGTTACTCTGAGACCGCCTATCAGCCCCAGCATTTT
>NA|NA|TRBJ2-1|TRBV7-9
CASSSLDRDYEQFF
TGTGCCAGCAGCTCCCTCGACAGGGACTATGAGCAGTTCTTC
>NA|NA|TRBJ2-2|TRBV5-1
CASSLVGPPTTGELFF
TGCGCCAGCAGCTTGGTAGGGCCCCCAACCACCGGGGAGCTGTTTTTT
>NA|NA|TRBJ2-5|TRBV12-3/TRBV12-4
CTSSPQRLLETQYF
TGTACCAGCAGTCCCCAGCGGCTTCTAGAGACCCAGTACTTC
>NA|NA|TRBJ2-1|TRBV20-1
CSASGLAATYYNEQFF
TGCAGTGCTAGCGGGCTAGCCGCGACCTATTACAATGAGCAGTTCTTC
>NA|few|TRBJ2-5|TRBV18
CASSPIPYQETQYF
TGTGCCAGCTCACCTATACCATACCAAGAGACCCAGTACTTC
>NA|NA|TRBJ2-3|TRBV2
CASTSGSDTQYF
TGTGCCAGCACGAGTGGGTCAGATACGCAGTATTTT
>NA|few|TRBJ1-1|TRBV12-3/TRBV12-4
CASSFPENRAFF
TGTGCCAGCAGTTTCCCCGAGAACCGAGCTTTCTTT
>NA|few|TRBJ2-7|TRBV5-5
CASSLGDDTYEQYF
TGTGCCAGCAGCTTGGGGGACGATACCTACGAGCAGTACTTC
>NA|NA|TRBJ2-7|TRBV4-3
CASSQGGGGVAYEQYF
TGCGCCAGCAGCCAAGGAGGTGGAGGGGTGGCCTACGAGCAGTACTTC
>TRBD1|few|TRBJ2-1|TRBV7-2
CASSSSTGRAYNEQFF
TGTGCCAGCAGCTCCTCGACAGGGCGTGCCTACAATGAGCAGTTCTTC
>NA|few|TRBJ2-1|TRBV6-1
CASGGTHYNEQFF
TGTGCCAGCGGAGGGACACACTACAATGAGCAGTTCTTC
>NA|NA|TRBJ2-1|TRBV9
CASSVGRPFYNEQFF
TGTGCCAGCAGCGTAGGCAGGCCCTTTTACAATGAGCAGTTCTTC
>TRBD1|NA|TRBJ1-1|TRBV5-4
CASSLTGGGPRNTEAFF
TGTGCCAGCAGCTTGACAGGGGGGGGACCACGGAACACTGAAGCTTTCTTT
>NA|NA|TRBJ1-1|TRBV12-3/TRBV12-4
CASSSGRRGTEAFF
TGTGCCAGCAGTTCAGGGCGACGAGGGACTGAAGCTTTCTTT
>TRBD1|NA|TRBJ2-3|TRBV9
CASSASGTGADTQYF
TGTGCCAGCAGCGCCTCCGGGACAGGGGCAGATACGCAGTATTTT
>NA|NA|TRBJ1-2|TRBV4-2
CASSQDRSKGPNYGYTF
TGTGCCAGCAGCCAAGATAGGAGTAAGGGACCTAACTATGGCTACACCTTC
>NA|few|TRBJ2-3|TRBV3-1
CASSQDNVRVTQYF
TGTGCCAGCAGCCAAGATAACGTGAGAGTCACGCAGTATTTT
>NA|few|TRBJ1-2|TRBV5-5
CASSLAPDRNYGYTF
TGTGCCAGCAGCTTGGCCCCGGATAGAAACTATGGCTACACCTTC
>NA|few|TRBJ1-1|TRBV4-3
CASGPDRNTEAFF
TGCGCCAGTGGACCGGACCGGAACACTGAAGCTTTCTTT
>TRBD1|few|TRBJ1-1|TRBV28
CASSPTSPGTGSRAEAFF
TGTGCCAGCAGTCCTACAAGTCCCGGGACAGGGTCCAGGGCTGAAGCTTTCTTT
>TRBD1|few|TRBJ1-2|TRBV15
CATSRPGQGRYYYGYTF
TGTGCCACCAGCAGGCCGGGACAGGGGAGGTATTACTATGGCTACACCTTC
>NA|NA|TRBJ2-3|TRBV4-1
CASSQSLPRGTDTQYF
TGCGCCAGCAGCCAGTCACTGCCCCGGGGGACAGATACGCAGTATTTT
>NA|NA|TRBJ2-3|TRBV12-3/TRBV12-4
CASSFSGYTDTQYF
TGTGCCAGCAGCTTTTCCGGTTACACAGATACGCAGTATTTT
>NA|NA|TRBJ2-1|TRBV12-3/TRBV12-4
CASSFPPTRGRLNEQFF
TGTGCCAGCAGTTTTCCTCCGACTCGGGGGAGGTTAAATGAGCAGTTCTTC
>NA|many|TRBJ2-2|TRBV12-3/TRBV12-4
CASSPNPGGHTGELFF
TGTGCCAGCAGTCCCAACCCGGGGGGCCACACCGGGGAGCTGTTTTTT
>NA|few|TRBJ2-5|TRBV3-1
CASSQRLTLGETQYF
TGTGCCAGCAGCCAACGACTGACCCTGGGGGAGACCCAGTACTTC